This TCR beta chain was documented in a study of PD-1 blockade in mismatch repair-deficient tumors. Every patient had mismatch repair deficiency by PCR or immunohistochemistry. V was shortened by 6 bases and J by 2 bases, with 13 bases between the two germline ends. This CDR3 is built from 14 residues. Germline V gene sequence: CDR1 SGHAT, CDR2 FQNNGV. Using immunoSEQ multiplex PCR, the repertoire was profiled, and TCRdb retains in-frame clones only, with some absent. The sample holds 60,000 to 65,000 clones; roughly 88% are singletons and the top ten take approximately 14%. This receptor was identified in an adult with mismatch repair-deficient cancer. The gene calls are TRBV11-2 and TRBJ2-5; D is uncertain. Sequencing was performed on peripheral blood, taken 52 weeks after starting pembrolizumab. This chain's CDR3 is CASSQGWQQETQYF. Here the CDR3 DNA reads TGTGCCAGCAGTCAAGGCTGGCAGCAAGAGACCCAGTACTTC.